The 19 T cell receptor beta chains in this list originate from one sample, sequenced in a study of T-cell reconstitution after alpha-beta-depleted transplantation in children. Unique molecular identifiers were used to barcode this TCRbeta library. TCRdb ran MiXCR on the PCR reads and lists one entry per CDR3 protein. The sample yields hundreds of thousands of distinct CDR3 sequences, 9.9% seen once. The source material was PBMCs from the stem cell graft donor, sampled from the stem cell graft. The source of these receptors is a human donor who donated a stem cell graft to a child with SCID.

The chain links TRBV7-2 to TRBJ2-5; 7 bases align to TRBD2. This CDR3 spans 16 amino acids. The trim removed 3 bases at V and 4 bases at J, leaving 11 bases unmatched. CDR1 SGHTA and CDR2 FQGNSA come from the germline V gene. CDR3 sequence (DNA): TGTGCCAGCAGCTTCCCGGGGGGACTGCCCCTAGAGACCCAGTACTTC. This encodes CASSFPGGLPLETQYF.

J is TRBJ2-3 and V is TRBV7-3; perhaps TRBD2 as D (7 bases). The V gene lost 1 base and the J gene lost 6 bases, with 14 bases spanning the gap. Germline V gene lookup returns CDR1 SGHTA and CDR2 FQGTGA. CDR3 length: 15 amino acids. The CDR3 sequence: CASSLMGGPGDTQYF. The CDR3 coding sequence is TGTGCCAGCAGCTTAATGGGGGGGCCGGGGGATACGCAGTATTTT.

The chain combines TRBV6-1 with TRBJ2-7; D is perhaps TRBD1 (5 bases). The CDR3 loop spans 16 amino acids. Between the trimmed V and J ends, which lost 1 base and 0 bases, there was a span of 13 bases. Looked up from germline, CDR1 is MNHNS and CDR2 is SASEGT. CDR3 amino acids: CASSEVARQYSYEQYF. The DNA of the CDR3 is TGTGCCAGCAGTGAAGTGGCGAGACAGTACTCCTACGAGCAGTACTTC.

The chain employs TRBV28 and TRBJ2-7; TRBD2 is a possible D gene (5 bases). Germline assignment: CDR1 MDHEN and CDR2 SYDVKM. The CDR3 runs 14 residues. V dropped 3 bases and J dropped 5 bases, with 14 bases sitting between them. The CDR3 loop reads CASSFEGVRNEQYF. The CDR3 DNA sequence: TGTGCCAGCAGTTTTGAGGGCGTTAGGAACGAGCAGTACTTC.

This chain links TRBV9 with TRBJ1-5; D might be TRBD1 (5 bases). Trimming took off 0 bases at V and 6 bases at J, with 7 bases between the two ends. This CDR3 contains 13 residues. Germline CDR1 SGDLS, CDR2 YYNGEE. The CDR3 is CASSVGGSQPQHF. DNA for the CDR3: TGTGCCAGCAGCGTAGGGGGCAGTCAGCCCCAGCATTTT. The full variable domain, completed using reference TRBV9 and TRBJ1-5, is DSGVTQTPKHLITATGQRVTLRCSPRSGDLSVYWYQQSLDQGLQFLIQYYNGEERAKGNILERFSAQQFPDLHSELNLSSLELGDSALYFCASSVGGSQPQHFGDGTRLSIL.

This clonotype was observed many times. The chain joins TRBV3-1 to TRBJ2-2; D is uncertain. This CDR3 spans 13 amino acids. V was clipped by 4 bases and J by 8 bases, with 11 bases between them. The germline gives CDR1 LGHDT, CDR2 YNNKEL (reference sequence). The CDR3 coding sequence is TGTGCCAGCAGCCCCCGCGTGGATGGGGAGCTGTTTTTT. Translating it yields CASSPRVDGELFF.

This clonotype was counted many times. V gene TRBV25-1 combines with J gene TRBJ2-2, with no clear D. Trimming removed 8 bases at V and 6 bases at J, with 13 bases between. The CDR3 sequence is 13 residues long. CDR1 MGHDK and CDR2 SYGVNS come from the germline V gene. CDR3 nucleotides: TGTGCCAGCGGAACTCTCTGGGCCGGGGAGCTGTTTTTT. Amino acid sequence: CASGTLWAGELFF.

The genes are TRBV11-2 and TRBJ2-7; no definite D call. Per germline, CDR1 SGHAT and CDR2 FQNNGV. Deletions cut 1 base from V and 3 bases from J, with 10 bases between. The CDR3 covers 14 residues. The CDR3 sequence is CASSLGVQVYEQYF. The CDR3 DNA reads TGTGCCAGCAGCTTAGGGGTACAAGTCTACGAGCAGTACTTC.

The chain carries TRBV19 and TRBJ2-1; TRBD1 agrees at 10 bases. The CDR3 is made up of 15 amino acids. CDR1 is LNHDA and CDR2 is SQIVND in the germline V gene (reference sequence). The V gene end was trimmed by 5 bases and the J gene end by 6 bases; junction bases not matched to a gene: 7. CDR3 loop: CASSARQGAVNEQFF. The CDR3 nucleotides read TGTGCCAGTAGTGCCCGACAGGGGGCCGTCAATGAGCAGTTCTTC.

The genes are TRBV12-3 or TRBV12-4 and TRBJ2-2; either TRBD1 or TRBD2 may fit D (5 bases each). This CDR3 has 13 residues. V was trimmed by 10 bases and J by 5 bases, leaving 14 bases between them. The CDR3 protein is CAITGTVTGELFF. As DNA, the CDR3 is TGTGCCATCACCGGGACGGTAACCGGGGAGCTGTTTTTT.

This clonotype was recorded at least ten times. This sequence joins TRBV6-5 and TRBJ2-5, with D unresolved. Germline lookup yields CDR1 MNHEY and CDR2 SVGAGI. The CDR3 runs to 11 residues. Trimming removed 0 bases from V and 5 bases from J, with 1 base in between. The CDR3 DNA follows: TGTGCCAGCAGTTACTCGGAGACCCAGTACTTC. Its protein is CASSYSETQYF.

This rearrangement joins TRBV5-1 to TRBJ1-5, with D possibly being TRBD1 (5 bases). The CDR3 covers 15 residues. Between the trimmed V and J ends, which lost 4 bases and 3 bases, there was a span of 14 bases. CDR1 is SGHRS, CDR2 YFSETQ, per germline. CDR3 sequence: CASSLGAGINQPQHF. The CDR3 DNA reads TGCGCCAGCAGCCTAGGGGCAGGGATCAATCAGCCCCAGCATTTT.

The chain uses TRBV5-1 and TRBJ2-5; the match to TRBD1 covers 8 bases. In germline, CDR1 is SGHRS, CDR2 YFSETQ. The junction had 7 bases not matched to a gene; V was cut back by 1 base and J by 2 bases. The CDR3 length is 16 residues. In DNA form, the CDR3 reads TGCGCCAGCAGCTTGCAGACAGGGGCCCCACAAGAGACCCAGTACTTC. This encodes CASSLQTGAPQETQYF.

This clonotype came up many times. Written as DNA, the CDR3 is TGTGCCAGCAGCCGGGACAGGGCCTACGAGCAGTACTTC. Translated: CASSRDRAYEQYF. V and J are TRBV7-9 and TRBJ2-7; 9 nucleotides agree with TRBD1. Losses at the gene ends were 5 bases for V and 2 bases for J; bases not matched to a gene: 1. Per germline, CDR1 SEHNR and CDR2 FQNEAQ (reference sequence). The CDR3 spans 13 residues.

The chain recombines TRBV5-1 with TRBJ2-1; the D gene is possibly TRBD2 (7 bases). V gave up 4 bases and J gave up 5 bases, with 13 bases separating them. CDR3 size: 14 residues. Looked up from germline, CDR1 is SGHRS and CDR2 is YFSETQ. Here the CDR3 reads CASSVGGRNNEQFF. The CDR3 region has the DNA TGCGCCAGCAGCGTGGGGGGGCGGAACAATGAGCAGTTCTTC.

This clonotype was counted between two and nine times. The rearrangement joins TRBV11-2 to TRBJ2-7, with D possibly TRBD1 on 6 matching bases. This CDR3 has 14 residues. Trimming left V 5 bases short and J 3 bases short, with 14 bases between. Germline V gene data show CDR1 as SGHAT and CDR2 as FQNNGV. The CDR3 DNA sequence: TGTGCCAGCAGCCCTCAGGGGCCCGACTACGAGCAGTACTTC. It translates to CASSPQGPDYEQYF.

In this sample, this clonotype turned up a few times. This rearrangement joins TRBV29-1 to TRBJ2-2; D perhaps matches TRBD1 (6 bases). Germline assignment: CDR1 SQVTM and CDR2 ANQGSEA. CDR3 length equals 15 residues. The ends were cut back, 4 bases at V and 0 bases at J, with 12 bases in the middle. CDR3: CSVGVGAPNTGELFF. CDR3 nucleotides: TGCAGCGTTGGGGTGGGGGCCCCGAACACCGGGGAGCTGTTTTTT.

This clonotype was observed a handful of times. The V call is TRBV20-1, the J call TRBJ2-1; 8 bases line up with TRBD1. The CDR3 length is 16 residues. Losses at the gene ends were 0 bases for V and 8 bases for J; bases not matched to a gene: 12. From germline, CDR1 is DFQATT and CDR2 SNEGSKA (reference sequence). CDR3 in DNA: TGCAGTGCTAGAGATCTCAGGACAGGGACGGTCGATGAGCAGTTCTTC. This gives the protein CSARDLRTGTVDEQFF.

With respect to this clonotype: A junction boundary mismatches the germline segment, possibly from a read error. The chain couples TRBV3-1 to TRBJ2-3, with a possible D match to TRBD1 (5 bases). CDR1 and CDR2 (germline): LGHDT, YNNKEL (reference sequence). The CDR3 totals 15 residues. CDR3 bases: TGTGCCTGCAGCCAACTGGGGCCTGGGACAGATACGCAGTATTTT. Its translation: CACSQLGPGTDTQYF.